Reported below is one TCR beta chain. Its antigen is as yet unknown. This entry comes from a study of cytomegalovirus exposure and HLA in healthy donors. Turning to the study itself: Out of roughly 170 million T cells, an earlier analysis found roughly 100 million unique TCR beta sequences in total. Study-wide points: Based on reports, TCR beta sequences accurately predicted HLA-A and HLA-B alleles for most subjects. Accounts indicate the classifier identified cytomegalovirus status with strong specificity and sensitivity. In vitro experiments confirmed that three CMV-associated chains were specific for CMV antigens.

Amplification used 60 Vbeta primers and 13 Jbeta primers. Here immunoSEQ multiplex PCR was the method, and the copy in TCRdb shows in-frame clones only, minus some. This repertoire shows under 200,000 clones, approximately 85% found once; its top ten account for about 10%. CDR1 and CDR2 from the germline V gene are SGHRS and YFSETQ. V lost 0 bases to trimming and J lost 12 bases, with 18 bases between them. The CDR3 runs 14 residues. Source material: PBMCs. This receptor was obtained from a man between 18 and 35 years old in good health and CMV-seropositive. The V call is TRBV5-1, the J call TRBJ1-2; D is perhaps TRBD1 (5 bases). The CDR3 here is CASSLDLAGPINTF. The CDR3 bases are TGCGCCAGCAGCTTGGACCTCGCGGGGCCCATAAACACCTTC. Looking up the rest from reference TRBV5-1 and TRBJ1-2 gives the full variable domain: KAGVTQTPRYLIKTRGQQVTLSCSPISGHRSVSWYQQTPGQGLQFLFEYFSETQRNKGNFPGRFSGRQFSNSRSEMNVSTLELGDSALYLCASSLDLAGPINTFGSGTRLTVV.